This is a list of T cell receptor beta chains from one sample in a study of blood T cell repertoires in COVID-19. The repertoire was sequenced with immunoSEQ multiplex PCR; TCRdb's copy has only in-frame clones and lacks some. The sample gives about 110,000 clones, over 75% of which show up once; 2% to 2.5% is in the top ten. What was sequenced was peripheral blood. Every receptor here comes from a human donor in a cohort sampled during active COVID-19. The conserved cysteine and the conserved F or W are not part of the CDR3 here. Each record gives: CDR3 protein, CDR3 length, V gene, J gene.

ASSSTAQETQY	11	TRBV7-3	TRBJ2-5
ASSVGMNTEAF	11	TRBV19	TRBJ1-1
ASSLGGDEQF	10	TRBV12-3/TRBV12-4	TRBJ2-1
ASSTGGPTDTQY	12	TRBV19	TRBJ2-3
ASSLGQDSYEQY	12	TRBV6-5	TRBJ2-7
ASRGGEAKNIQY	12	TRBV2	TRBJ2-4
ASSLGSGVRGETQY	14	TRBV11-2	TRBJ2-5
ASSFRAEQY	9	TRBV5-6	TRBJ2-7
ASRLDRDEQY	10	TRBV28	TRBJ2-7
ASRRSSSGRTNTQY	14	TRBV6-4	TRBJ2-3